A selection of T cell receptor beta chains follows, all from one sample in a study of spatial heterogeneity in lung cancer. One entry per CDR3 protein results from TCRdb running MiXCR on the 5' RACE reads. The sample has some 15,000 distinct CDR3 sequences, under 6.5% seen once. The sample consisted of lung tumor tissue, taken at surgery. The receptor set was obtained from a male donor with early-stage non-small cell lung cancer. Both conserved end residues are part of each CDR3. Each record gives: J gene, V gene, CDR3 protein.

TRBJ2-7	TRBV6-5	CASSVGAGRSYEQYF
TRBJ1-1	TRBV11-2	CASSSTPLPNTEAFF
TRBJ1-5	TRBV7-9	CASSPGHNQPQHF
TRBJ1-2	TRBV27	CASSRGQVGGYTF
TRBJ1-1	TRBV29-1	CSGATIGLNTEAFF
TRBJ2-2	TRBV24-1	CATRDNRNTGELFF
TRBJ2-3	TRBV21-1	CASSKNTDTQYF
TRBJ2-1	TRBV29-1	CSVNVGGSGSSNEQFF
TRBJ1-1	TRBV5-6	CASSLLTGGRQNTEAFF
TRBJ2-3	TRBV27	CASSPRLRTDTQYF